This T cell receptor beta chain was sequenced during a study of cytomegalovirus exposure and HLA in healthy donors. Study-level findings and limits: From TCR beta sequences, most subjects' HLA-A and HLA-B alleles were reportedly predicted accurately.

The table lists this clone with a count of one. Antigen: not known. The PCR had 60 Vbeta and 13 Jbeta primers. Original processing notes: A later analysis counted 65 million to 90 million unique TCR beta chains, some 11 million shared. Data came from immunoSEQ multiplex PCR; TCRdb stores just in-frame clones and leaves some out. The V and J calls and clone size were taken over from that table, and D and trimming were inferred from the DNA. The data contain around 170,000 clones, around three quarters of them seen just once; the ten biggest clones take up about 0.72%. This CDR3 region has 18 residues. Germline CDR1 and CDR2: PRHDT and FYEKMQ (reference sequence). The V and J ends lost 5 bases and 2 bases respectively, with 25 bases between them.

The chain combines TRBV13 with TRBJ2-7, with D maybe TRBD2 (5 bases). The TCR comes from a woman aged 40 to 49 in good health and CMV-seronegative. The sequenced sample was PBMCs. CDR3 residues: CASSPRRGIGGSPYEQYF. DNA of the CDR3: TGTGCCAGCAGCCCCCGCCGGGGAATAGGTGGGAGTCCCTACGAGCAGTACTTC.